A single sample is the source of the 5 T cell receptor beta chains below, sequenced in a study of T cell repertoires in ileal Crohn's disease. Indicated time point: neoterminal ileum biopsy at postoperative endoscopy, about 6 months after surgery. Assay: immunoSEQ multiplex PCR; the TCRdb copy retains only in-frame clones and omits some. Of roughly 5,300 clones listed, 78% are singletons. Sample: ileal tissue. Every receptor here comes from an adult with Crohn's disease.

This sequence joins TRBV2 and TRBJ1-3, with D possibly TRBD1 on 6 matching bases. V lost 2 bases, J lost 2 bases, and 7 bases lay in between. CDR1 is SNHLY, CDR2 FYNNEI, per germline. This CDR3 has 14 amino acids. CDR3 coding DNA: TGTGCCAGCAGTGAAAACAGGGCTGGAAACACCATATATTTT. Encoded protein: CASSENRAGNTIYF.

The chain joins TRBV30 to TRBJ1-2; 8 bases are shared with TRBD1. Germline CDR1 is GTSNPN and CDR2 is SVGIG (reference sequence). With V trimmed by 4 bases and J by 4 bases, 11 bases remained unmatched. The CDR3 is 15 amino acids. CDR3 nucleotides: TGTGCCTGGACTTACTTGGACAGGGAATCCTATGGCTACACCTTC. It specifies CAWTYLDRESYGYTF.

The chain recombines TRBV6-1 with TRBJ1-4; D is perhaps TRBD1 (6 bases). This CDR3 spans 15 amino acids. CDR1 MNHNS and CDR2 SASEGT come from the germline V gene. V lost 0 bases, J lost 7 bases, and 12 bases lay in between. The DNA of the CDR3 is TGTGCCAGCAGTGAAGCTAAGGGGGGAGGTGAAAAACTGTTTTTT. Translated: CASSEAKGGGEKLFF.

This chain links TRBV5-1 with TRBJ1-3, with D possibly being TRBD1 (6 bases). V was shortened by 7 bases and J by 4 bases, with 15 bases between the two germline ends. Germline CDR1 reads SGHRS; CDR2 reads YFSETQ. The CDR3 is made up of 14 amino acids. CDR3 protein: CASGDTGSGNTIYF. In nucleotides, the CDR3 is TGCGCCAGCGGGGATACAGGGTCGGGAAACACCATATATTTT. The full variable domain, completed using reference TRBV5-1 and TRBJ1-3, is KAGVTQTPRYLIKTRGQQVTLSCSPISGHRSVSWYQQTPGQGLQFLFEYFSETQRNKGNFPGRFSGRQFSNSRSEMNVSTLELGDSALYLCASGDTGSGNTIYFGEGSWLTVV.

The chain links TRBV6-6 to TRBJ1-1; TRBD1 matches at 8 bases. The V gene end was trimmed by 7 bases and the J gene end by 2 bases; junction bases not matched to a gene: 9. The CDR3 runs to 15 residues. The germline gives CDR1 MNHNY, CDR2 SVGAGI (reference sequence). CDR3 region: CASTYGQGGNTEAFF. The CDR3 bases are TGTGCCAGCACCTACGGACAGGGAGGCAACACTGAAGCTTTCTTT.